This T cell receptor (beta chain) was found in a study of blood T cell repertoires in COVID-19. Germline V gene lookup returns CDR1 MNHEY and CDR2 SVGAGI. Trimming took off 0 bases at V and 9 bases at J, with 11 bases between the two ends. The CDR3 consists of 13 residues. The method was immunoSEQ multiplex PCR; TCRdb's version includes in-frame clones alone and lacks a portion of them. The sample comprises 81,000 or so clones, approximately 89% of which are singletons, and approximately 12% rests with the top ten. Sequencing used peripheral blood. The receptor's source is a man aged 65 to 85 with active or convalescent COVID-19. The chain employs TRBV6-5 and TRBJ1-1; maybe TRBD1 (6 bases). This CDR3 is CASSYSRTVQAFF. The CDR3 nucleotides are TGTGCCAGCAGTTACTCTCGGACAGTTCAAGCTTTCTTT.